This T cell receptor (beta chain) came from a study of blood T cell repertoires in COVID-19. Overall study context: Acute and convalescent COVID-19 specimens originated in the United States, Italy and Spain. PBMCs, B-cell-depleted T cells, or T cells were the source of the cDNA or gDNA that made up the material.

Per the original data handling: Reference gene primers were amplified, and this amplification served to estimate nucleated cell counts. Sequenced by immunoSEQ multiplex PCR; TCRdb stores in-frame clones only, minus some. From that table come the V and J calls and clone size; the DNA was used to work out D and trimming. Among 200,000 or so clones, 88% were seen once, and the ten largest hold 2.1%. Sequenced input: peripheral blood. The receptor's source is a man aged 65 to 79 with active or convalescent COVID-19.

The CDR3 is CASSRTSGSPQVFYEQYF. Here the CDR3 DNA reads TGTGCCAGCAGTCGGACTAGCGGGAGCCCTCAGGTATTCTACGAGCAGTACTTC. This sequence joins TRBV11-2 and TRBJ2-7; TRBD2 matches 13 bases. CDR1 is SGHAT, CDR2 FQNNGV, per germline. This CDR3 spans 18 amino acids. Trimming removed 6 bases from V and 3 bases from J; junction bases left unmatched: 14.